These 3 T cell receptor beta chains share one sample of origin, sequenced in a study of identical twins. TCRdb re-analysed the 5' RACE reads in MiXCR, keeping a single row per CDR3 protein. Of 700,000 to 950,000 distinct CDR3 sequences in the sample, around 12% were seen once. The data also belong to a second study, concerning yellow fever vaccine responses in identical twins.

The sequenced material came from PBMCs. The receptors stem from a young woman in good health.

This chain connects TRBV3-1 to TRBJ1-5, with D hard to call. Germline CDR1 reads LGHDT; CDR2 reads YNNKEL (reference sequence). Trimming removed 3 bases at V and 0 bases at J, with 9 bases between. There are 15 residues in the CDR3. Written as DNA, the CDR3 is TGTGCCAGCAGCCAGGGTGGGAATAGCAATCAGCCCCAGCATTTT. It is translated as CASSQGGNSNQPQHF.

This clonotype was observed many times. CDR3 loop: CSARRALYGYTF. The CDR3 region has the DNA TGCAGTGCTAGGAGGGCACTCTATGGCTACACCTTC. The chain joins TRBV20-1 to TRBJ1-2; no definite D call. In germline, CDR1 is DFQATT, CDR2 SNEGSKA (reference sequence). The CDR3 totals 12 residues. V was trimmed by 3 bases and J by 4 bases, leaving 9 bases between them.

This chain connects TRBV20-1 to TRBJ2-3, with D possibly being TRBD2 (5 bases). The CDR3 consists of 15 residues. V lost 0 bases, J lost 2 bases, and 12 bases lay in between. In germline, CDR1 is DFQATT, CDR2 SNEGSKA (reference sequence). CDR3 sequence reads: CSARDYEGATDTQYF. The DNA of the CDR3 is TGCAGTGCTAGAGATTACGAGGGAGCCACAGATACGCAGTATTTT.